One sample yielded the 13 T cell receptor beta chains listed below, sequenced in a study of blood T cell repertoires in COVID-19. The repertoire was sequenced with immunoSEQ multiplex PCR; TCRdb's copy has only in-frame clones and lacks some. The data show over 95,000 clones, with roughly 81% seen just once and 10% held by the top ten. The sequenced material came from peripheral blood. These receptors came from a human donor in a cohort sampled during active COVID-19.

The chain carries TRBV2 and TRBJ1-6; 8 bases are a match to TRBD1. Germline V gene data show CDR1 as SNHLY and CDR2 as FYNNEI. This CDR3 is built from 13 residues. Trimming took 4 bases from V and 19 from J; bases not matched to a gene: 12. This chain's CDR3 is CASSVAGQAPSHF. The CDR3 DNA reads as TGTGCCAGCAGTGTCGCGGGACAGGCCCCTTCTCACTTT.

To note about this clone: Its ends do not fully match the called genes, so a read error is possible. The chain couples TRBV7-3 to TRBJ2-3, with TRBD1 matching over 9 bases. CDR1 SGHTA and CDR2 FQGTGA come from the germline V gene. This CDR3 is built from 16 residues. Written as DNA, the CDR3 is TGTGCCAGCAGCCTAACTCCCGGGACAGGGTGGAATACGCAGTATTTT. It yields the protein CASSLTPGTGWNTQYF.

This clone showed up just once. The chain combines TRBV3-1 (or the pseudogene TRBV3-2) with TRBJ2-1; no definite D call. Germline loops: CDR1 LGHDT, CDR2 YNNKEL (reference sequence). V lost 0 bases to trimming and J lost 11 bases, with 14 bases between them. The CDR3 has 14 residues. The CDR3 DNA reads TGTGCCAGCAGCCAAGATCTGCGGATGACCAAGCAGTTCTTC. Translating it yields CASSQDLRMTKQFF.

CDR3 in amino acids: CASSLNRVVDEQFF. The CDR3 coding sequence is TGTGCCAGCAGCCTAAACAGGGTGGTCGATGAGCAGTTCTTC. The chain uses TRBV11-2 and TRBJ2-1; possibly TRBD1 for D (6 bases). The V end was cut by 5 bases, the J end by 8 bases, with 16 bases between. Germline CDR1 and CDR2: SGHAT and FQNNGV. This CDR3 has 14 residues.

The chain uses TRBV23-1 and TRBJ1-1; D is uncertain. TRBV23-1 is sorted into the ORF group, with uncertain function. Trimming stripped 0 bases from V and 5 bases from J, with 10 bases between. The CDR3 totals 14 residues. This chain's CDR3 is CASSQSPYGTEAFF. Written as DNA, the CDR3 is TGCGCCAGCAGTCAATCGCCGTACGGGACTGAAGCTTTCTTT.

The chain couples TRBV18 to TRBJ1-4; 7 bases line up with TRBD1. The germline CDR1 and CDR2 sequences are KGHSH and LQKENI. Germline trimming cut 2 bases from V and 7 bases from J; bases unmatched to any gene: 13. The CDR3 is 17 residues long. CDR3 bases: TGTGCCAGCTCACCAAGTGGATCGGCAGGGGGTAGTGAAAAACTGTTTTTT. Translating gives CASSPSGSAGGSEKLFF.

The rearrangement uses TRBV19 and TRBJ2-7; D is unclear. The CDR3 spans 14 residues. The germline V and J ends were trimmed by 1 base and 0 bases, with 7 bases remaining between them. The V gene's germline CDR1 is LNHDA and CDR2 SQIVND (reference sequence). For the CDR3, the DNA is TGTGCCAGTAGTATAGGTTCGGTCTCCTACGAGCAGTACTTC. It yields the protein CASSIGSVSYEQYF.

CDR3 sequence (DNA): TGTGCCAGTAGCCTGACCAGCGGCACATACAATGAGCAGTTCTTC. It codes for CASSLTSGTYNEQFF. The chain has TRBV19 and TRBJ2-1; TRBD2 might be the D (5 bases). There are 15 residues in the CDR3. The V end lost 6 bases, the J end lost 4 bases, and 16 bases lay between the germline ends. Looked up from germline, CDR1 is LNHDA and CDR2 is SQIVND (reference sequence).

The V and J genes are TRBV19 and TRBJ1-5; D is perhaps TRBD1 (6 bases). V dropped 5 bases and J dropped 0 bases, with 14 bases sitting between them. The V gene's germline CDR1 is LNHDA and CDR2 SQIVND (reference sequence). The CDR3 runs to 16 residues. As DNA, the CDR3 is TGTGCCAGTAGTGTGACAGGACCCTCTAGCAATCAGCCCCAGCATTTT. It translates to CASSVTGPSSNQPQHF.

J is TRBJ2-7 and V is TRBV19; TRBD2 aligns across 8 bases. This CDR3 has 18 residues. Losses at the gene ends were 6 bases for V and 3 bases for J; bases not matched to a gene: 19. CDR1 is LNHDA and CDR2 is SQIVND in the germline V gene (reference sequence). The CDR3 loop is CASSTLSHSGLGRYEQYF. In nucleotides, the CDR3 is TGTGCCAGTAGCACACTTTCCCACTCGGGACTAGGGCGCTACGAGCAGTACTTC.

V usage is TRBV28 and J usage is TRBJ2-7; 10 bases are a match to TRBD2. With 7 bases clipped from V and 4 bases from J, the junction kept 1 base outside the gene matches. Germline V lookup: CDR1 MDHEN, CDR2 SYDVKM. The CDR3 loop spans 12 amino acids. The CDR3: CASKLAGYEQYF. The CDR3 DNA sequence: TGTGCCAGCAAACTAGCGGGATACGAGCAGTACTTC.

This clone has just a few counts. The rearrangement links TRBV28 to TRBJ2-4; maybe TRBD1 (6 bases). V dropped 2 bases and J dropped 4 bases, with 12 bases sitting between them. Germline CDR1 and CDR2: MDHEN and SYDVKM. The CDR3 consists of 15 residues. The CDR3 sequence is CASSLAGVGKNIQYF. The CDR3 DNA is TGTGCCAGCAGTTTAGCAGGGGTCGGAAAAAACATTCAGTACTTC.

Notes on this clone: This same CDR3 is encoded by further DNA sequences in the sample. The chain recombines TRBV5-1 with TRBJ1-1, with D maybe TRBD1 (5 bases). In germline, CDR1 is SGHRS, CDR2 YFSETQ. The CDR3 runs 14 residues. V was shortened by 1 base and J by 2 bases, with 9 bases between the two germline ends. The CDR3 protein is CASSLSQGNTEAFF. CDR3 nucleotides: TGCGCCAGCAGCTTGAGTCAGGGCAACACTGAAGCTTTCTTT.